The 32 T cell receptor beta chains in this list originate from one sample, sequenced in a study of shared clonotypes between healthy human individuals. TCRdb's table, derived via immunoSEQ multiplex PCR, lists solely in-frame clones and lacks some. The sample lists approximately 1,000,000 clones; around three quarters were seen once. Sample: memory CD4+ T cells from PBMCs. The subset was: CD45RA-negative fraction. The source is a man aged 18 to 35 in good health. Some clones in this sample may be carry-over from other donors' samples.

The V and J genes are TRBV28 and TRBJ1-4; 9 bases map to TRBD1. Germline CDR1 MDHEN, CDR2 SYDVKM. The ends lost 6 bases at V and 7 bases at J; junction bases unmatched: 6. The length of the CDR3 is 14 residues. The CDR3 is CASSFWDRVEKLFF. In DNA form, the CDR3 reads TGTGCCAGCAGCTTCTGGGACAGGGTTGAAAAACTGTTTTTT.

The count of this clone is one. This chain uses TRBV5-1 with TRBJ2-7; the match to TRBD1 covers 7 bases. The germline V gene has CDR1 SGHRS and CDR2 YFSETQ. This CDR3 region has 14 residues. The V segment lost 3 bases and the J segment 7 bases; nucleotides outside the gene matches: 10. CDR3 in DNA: TGCGCCAGCAGCTGGTCGCAGGGGGTTGCGGAGCAGTACTTC. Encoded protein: CASSWSQGVAEQYF.

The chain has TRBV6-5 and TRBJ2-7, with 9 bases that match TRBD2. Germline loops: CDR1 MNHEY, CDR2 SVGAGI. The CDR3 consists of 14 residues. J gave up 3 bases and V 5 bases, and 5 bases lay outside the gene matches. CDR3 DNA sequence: TGTGCCAGCAGTAAAGGGACTAGCCACTACGAGCAGTACTTC. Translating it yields CASSKGTSHYEQYF.

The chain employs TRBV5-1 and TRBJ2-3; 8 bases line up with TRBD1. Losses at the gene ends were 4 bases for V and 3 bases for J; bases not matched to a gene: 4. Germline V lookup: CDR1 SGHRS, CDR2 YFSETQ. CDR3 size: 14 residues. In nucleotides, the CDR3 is TGCGCCAGCAGCCCGGACAGGGCGACAGATACGCAGTATTTT. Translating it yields CASSPDRATDTQYF.

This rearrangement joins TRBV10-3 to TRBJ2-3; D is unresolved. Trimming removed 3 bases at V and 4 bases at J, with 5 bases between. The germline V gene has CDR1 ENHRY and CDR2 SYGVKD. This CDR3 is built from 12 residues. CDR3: CAISELADTQYF. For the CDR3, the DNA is TGTGCCATCAGTGAACTTGCAGATACGCAGTATTTT.

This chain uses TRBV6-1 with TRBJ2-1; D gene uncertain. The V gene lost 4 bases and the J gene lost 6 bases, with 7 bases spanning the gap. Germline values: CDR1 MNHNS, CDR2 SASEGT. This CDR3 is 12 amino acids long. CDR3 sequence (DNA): TGTGCCAGCAGTGGACCACGCAATGAGCAGTTCTTC. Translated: CASSGPRNEQFF.

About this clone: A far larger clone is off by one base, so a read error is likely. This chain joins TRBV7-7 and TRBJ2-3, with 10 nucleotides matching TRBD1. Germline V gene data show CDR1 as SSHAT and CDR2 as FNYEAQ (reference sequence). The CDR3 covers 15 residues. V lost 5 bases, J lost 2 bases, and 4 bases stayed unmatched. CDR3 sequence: CASSTGTGVTDTQYF. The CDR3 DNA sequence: TGTGCCAGCAGCACCGGGACAGGGGTCACAGATACGCAGTATTTT.

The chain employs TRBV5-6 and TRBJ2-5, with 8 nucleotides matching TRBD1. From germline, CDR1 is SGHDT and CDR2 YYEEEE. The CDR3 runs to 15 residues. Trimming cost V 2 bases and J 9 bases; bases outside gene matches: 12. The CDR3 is CASSLMGQAEWAQYF. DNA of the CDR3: TGTGCCAGCAGCTTAATGGGACAGGCTGAGTGGGCCCAGTACTTC.

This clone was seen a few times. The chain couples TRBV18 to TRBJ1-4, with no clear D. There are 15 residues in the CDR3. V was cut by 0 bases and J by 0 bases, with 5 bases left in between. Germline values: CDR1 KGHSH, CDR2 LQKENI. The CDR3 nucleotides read TGTGCCAGCTCACCACCAGGCACAACTAATGAAAAACTGTTTTTT. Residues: CASSPPGTTNEKLFF.

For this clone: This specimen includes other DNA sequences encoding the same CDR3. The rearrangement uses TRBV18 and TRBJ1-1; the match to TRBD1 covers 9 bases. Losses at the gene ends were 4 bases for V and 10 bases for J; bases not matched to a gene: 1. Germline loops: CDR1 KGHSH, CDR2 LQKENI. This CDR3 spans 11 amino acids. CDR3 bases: TGTGCCAGCTCACAGGACAGGGGAGCTTTCTTT. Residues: CASSQDRGAFF.

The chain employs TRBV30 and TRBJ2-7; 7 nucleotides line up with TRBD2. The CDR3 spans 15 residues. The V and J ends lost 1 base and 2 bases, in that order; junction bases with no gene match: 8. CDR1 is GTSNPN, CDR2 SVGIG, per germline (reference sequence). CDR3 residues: CAWSGQAGVAYEQYF. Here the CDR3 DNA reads TGTGCCTGGAGTGGTCAGGCGGGAGTTGCCTACGAGCAGTACTTC.

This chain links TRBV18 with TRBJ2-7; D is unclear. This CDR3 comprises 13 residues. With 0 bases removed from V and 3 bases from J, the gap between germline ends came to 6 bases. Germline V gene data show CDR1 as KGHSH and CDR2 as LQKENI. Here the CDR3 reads CASSPPTVYEQYF. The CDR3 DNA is TGTGCCAGCTCACCACCGACCGTCTACGAGCAGTACTTC.

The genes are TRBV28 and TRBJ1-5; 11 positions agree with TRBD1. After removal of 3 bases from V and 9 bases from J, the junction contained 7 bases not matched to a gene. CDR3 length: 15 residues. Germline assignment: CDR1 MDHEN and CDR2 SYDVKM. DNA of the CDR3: TGTGCCAGCAGTTTCCTGGGACAGGGGGGTTGGCCCCAGCATTTT. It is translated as CASSFLGQGGWPQHF.

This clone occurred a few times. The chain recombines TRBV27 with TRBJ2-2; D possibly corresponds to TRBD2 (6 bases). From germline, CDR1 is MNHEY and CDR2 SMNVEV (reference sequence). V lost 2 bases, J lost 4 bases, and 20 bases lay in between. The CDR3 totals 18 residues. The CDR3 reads CASSLRVAGTTLTGELFF. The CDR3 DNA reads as TGTGCCAGCAGTTTAAGAGTTGCGGGGACCACACTCACCGGGGAGCTGTTTTTT.

The CDR3 protein is CASNQGGQPHQPQHF. CDR3 bases: TGTGCCAGCAACCAGGGAGGACAGCCCCATCAGCCCCAGCATTTT. The V call is TRBV9, the J call TRBJ1-5, with D tentatively TRBD1 (6 bases). Looked up from germline, CDR1 is SGDLS and CDR2 is YYNGEE. The CDR3 extends over 15 amino acids. V was pared by 6 bases and J by 5 bases, with 18 bases between. The full variable domain, with the rest looked up from reference TRBV9 and TRBJ1-5, is DSGVTQTPKHLITATGQRVTLRCSPRSGDLSVYWYQQSLDQGLQFLIQYYNGEERAKGNILERFSAQQFPDLHSELNLSSLELGDSALYFCASNQGGQPHQPQHFGDGTRLSIL.

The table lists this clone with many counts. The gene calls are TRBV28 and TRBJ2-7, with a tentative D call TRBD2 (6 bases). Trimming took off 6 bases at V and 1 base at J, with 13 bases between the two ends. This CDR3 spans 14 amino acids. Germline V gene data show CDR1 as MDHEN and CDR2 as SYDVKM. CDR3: CASSQAGRSYEQYF. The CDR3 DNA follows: TGTGCCAGCAGCCAAGCGGGCCGGTCCTACGAGCAGTACTTC.

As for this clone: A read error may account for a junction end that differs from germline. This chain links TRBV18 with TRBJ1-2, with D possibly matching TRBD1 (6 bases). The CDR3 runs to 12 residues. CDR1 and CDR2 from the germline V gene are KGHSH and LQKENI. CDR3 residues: CASSPDSRLSFF. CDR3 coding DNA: TGTGCCAGCTCACCGGACAGTCGACTAAGCTTCTTC.

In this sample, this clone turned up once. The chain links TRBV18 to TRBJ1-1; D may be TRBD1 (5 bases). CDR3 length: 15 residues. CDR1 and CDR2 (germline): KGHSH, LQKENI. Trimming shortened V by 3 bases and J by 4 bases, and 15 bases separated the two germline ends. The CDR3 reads CASSPSRGDGTEAFF. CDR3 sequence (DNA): TGTGCCAGCTCACCTAGTCGAGGGGACGGCACTGAAGCTTTCTTT. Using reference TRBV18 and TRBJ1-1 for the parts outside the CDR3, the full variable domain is NAGVMQNPRHLVRRRGQEARLRCSPMKGHSHVYWYRQLPEEGLKFMVYLQKENIIDESGMPKERFSAEFPKEGPSILRIQQVVRGDSAAYFCASSPSRGDGTEAFFGQGTRLTVV.

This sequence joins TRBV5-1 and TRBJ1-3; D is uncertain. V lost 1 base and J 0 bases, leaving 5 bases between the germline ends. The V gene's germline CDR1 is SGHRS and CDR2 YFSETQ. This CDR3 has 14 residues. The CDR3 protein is CASSLPNSGNTIYF. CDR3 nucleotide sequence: TGCGCCAGCAGCTTGCCCAACTCTGGAAACACCATATATTTT.

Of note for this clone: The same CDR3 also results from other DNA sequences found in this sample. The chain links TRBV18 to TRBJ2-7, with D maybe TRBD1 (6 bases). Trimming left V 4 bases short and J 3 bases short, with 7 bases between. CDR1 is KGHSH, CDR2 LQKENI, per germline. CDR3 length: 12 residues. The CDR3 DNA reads TGTGCCAGCTCACTACAGGGCTACGAGCAGTACTTC. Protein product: CASSLQGYEQYF.

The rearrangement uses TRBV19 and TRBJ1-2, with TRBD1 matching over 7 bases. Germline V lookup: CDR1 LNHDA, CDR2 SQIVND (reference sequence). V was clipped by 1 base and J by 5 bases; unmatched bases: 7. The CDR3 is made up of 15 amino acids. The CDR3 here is CASSIVGQENYGYTF. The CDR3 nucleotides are TGTGCCAGTAGTATAGTCGGACAGGAGAATTATGGCTACACCTTC.

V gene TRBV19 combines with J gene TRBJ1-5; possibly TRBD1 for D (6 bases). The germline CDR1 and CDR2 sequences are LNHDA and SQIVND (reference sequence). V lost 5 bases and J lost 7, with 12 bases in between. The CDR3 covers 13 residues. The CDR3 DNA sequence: TGTGCCAGTAGTTGGGGGGGCGGGCAGCCCCAGCATTTT. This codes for CASSWGGGQPQHF. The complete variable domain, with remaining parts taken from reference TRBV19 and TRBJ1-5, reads DGGITQSPKYLFRKEGQNVTLSCEQNLNHDAMYWYRQDPGQGLRLIYYSQIVNDFQKGDIAEGYSVSREKKESFPLTVTSAQKNPTAFYLCASSWGGGQPQHFGDGTRLSIL.

This CDR3 is CASSPGWQDQPQHF. CDR3 DNA: TGTGCCAGCTCACCTGGGTGGCAAGATCAGCCCCAGCATTTT. The chain uses TRBV18 and TRBJ1-5; D gene uncertain. This CDR3 region has 14 residues. CDR1 and CDR2 (germline): KGHSH, LQKENI. Trimming pared 3 bases from V and 5 bases from J, leaving 11 bases between. Full variable domain (rest looked up from reference TRBV18 and TRBJ1-5): NAGVMQNPRHLVRRRGQEARLRCSPMKGHSHVYWYRQLPEEGLKFMVYLQKENIIDESGMPKERFSAEFPKEGPSILRIQQVVRGDSAAYFCASSPGWQDQPQHFGDGTRLSIL.

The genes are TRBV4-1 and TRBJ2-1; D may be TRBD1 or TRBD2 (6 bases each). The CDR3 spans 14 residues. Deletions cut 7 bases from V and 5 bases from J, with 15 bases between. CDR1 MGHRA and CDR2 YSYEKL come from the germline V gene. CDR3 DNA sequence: TGCGCCAGCACCCGAGGGGGGATCCACAATGAGCAGTTCTTC. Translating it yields CASTRGGIHNEQFF.

The CDR3 DNA reads TGTGCCAGCGGCCACGGCAGACTAGCGGGAGGGCCCAAGTTCTTC. Its protein product is CASGHGRLAGGPKFF. The chain combines TRBV7-9 with TRBJ2-1; the match to TRBD2 covers 14 bases. Germline V gives CDR1 SEHNR, CDR2 FQNEAQ (reference sequence). This CDR3 has 15 residues. After removal of 8 bases from V and 14 bases from J, the junction contained 14 bases not matched to a gene. The whole variable domain, remainder taken from reference TRBV7-9 and TRBJ2-1, is DTGVSQNPRHKITKRGQNVTFRCDPISEHNRLYWYRQTLGQGPEFLTYFQNEAQLEKSRLLSDRFSAERPKGSFSTLEIQRTEQGDSAMYLCASGHGRLAGGPKFFGPGTRLTVL.

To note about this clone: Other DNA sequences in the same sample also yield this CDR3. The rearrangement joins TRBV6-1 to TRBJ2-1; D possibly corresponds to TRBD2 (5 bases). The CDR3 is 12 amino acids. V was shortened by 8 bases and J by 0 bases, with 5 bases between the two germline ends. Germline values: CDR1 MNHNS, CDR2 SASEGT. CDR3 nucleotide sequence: TGTGCCAGCCGGGGCTCCTACAATGAGCAGTTCTTC. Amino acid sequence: CASRGSYNEQFF.

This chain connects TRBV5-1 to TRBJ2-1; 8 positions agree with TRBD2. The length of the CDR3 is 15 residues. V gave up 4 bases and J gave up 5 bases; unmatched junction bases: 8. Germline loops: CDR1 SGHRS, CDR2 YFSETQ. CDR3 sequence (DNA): TGCGCCAGCAGCCGGGGGGGCCCGCCACACAATGAGCAGTTCTTC. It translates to CASSRGGPPHNEQFF.

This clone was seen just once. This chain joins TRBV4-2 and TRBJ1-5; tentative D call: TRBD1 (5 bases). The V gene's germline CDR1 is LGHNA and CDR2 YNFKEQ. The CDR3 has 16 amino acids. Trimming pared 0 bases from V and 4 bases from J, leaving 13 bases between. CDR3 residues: CASSQEAGSYNQPQHF. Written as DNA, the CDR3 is TGTGCCAGCAGCCAAGAGGCAGGGTCGTATAATCAGCCCCAGCATTTT.

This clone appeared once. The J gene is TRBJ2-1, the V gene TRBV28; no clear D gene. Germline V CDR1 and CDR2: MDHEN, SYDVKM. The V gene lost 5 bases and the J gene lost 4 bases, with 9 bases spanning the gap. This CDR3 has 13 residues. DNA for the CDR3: TGTGCCAGCAGTCCCCGGATTTACAATGAGCAGTTCTTC. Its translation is CASSPRIYNEQFF.

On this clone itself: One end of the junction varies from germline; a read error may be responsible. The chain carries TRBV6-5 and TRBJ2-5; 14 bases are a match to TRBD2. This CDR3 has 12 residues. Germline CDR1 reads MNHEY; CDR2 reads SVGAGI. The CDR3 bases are TGCGCGACTAGCGGGAGGGGGGAGACCCAGTACTTC. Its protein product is CATSGRGETQYF.

The CDR3 DNA sequence: TGTGCCAGCAGCCTAGGGACTAGCGGGGACATTCAGTACTTC. It encodes CASSLGTSGDIQYF. The chain recombines TRBV7-2 with TRBJ2-4; 13 bases are shared with TRBD2. Unmatched junction bases numbered 3, after V lost 5 bases and J lost 8 bases. CDR1 SGHTA and CDR2 FQGNSA come from the germline V gene. CDR3 length: 14 amino acids.

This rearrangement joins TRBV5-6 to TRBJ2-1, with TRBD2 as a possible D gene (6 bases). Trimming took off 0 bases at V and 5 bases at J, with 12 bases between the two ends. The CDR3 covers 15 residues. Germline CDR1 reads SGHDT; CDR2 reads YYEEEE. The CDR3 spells CASSLAQLADNEQFF. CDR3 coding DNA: TGTGCCAGCAGCTTGGCCCAGTTAGCGGACAATGAGCAGTTCTTC.